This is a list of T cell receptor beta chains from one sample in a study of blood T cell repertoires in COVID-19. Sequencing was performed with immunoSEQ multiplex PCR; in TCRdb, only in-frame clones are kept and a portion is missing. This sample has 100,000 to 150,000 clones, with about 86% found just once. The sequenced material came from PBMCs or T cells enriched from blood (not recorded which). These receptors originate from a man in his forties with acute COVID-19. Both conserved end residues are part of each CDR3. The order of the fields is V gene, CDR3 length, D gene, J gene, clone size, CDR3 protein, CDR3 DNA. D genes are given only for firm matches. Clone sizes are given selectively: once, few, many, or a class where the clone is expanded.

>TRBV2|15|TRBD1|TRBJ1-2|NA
CASSEAGDSNYGYTF
TGTGCCAGCAGTGAAGCCGGGGACAGTAACTATGGCTACACCTTC
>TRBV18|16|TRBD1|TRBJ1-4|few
CASSSRDRGLNEKLFF
TGTGCCAGCTCTAGCCGGGACAGGGGGCTGAATGAAAAACTGTTTTTT
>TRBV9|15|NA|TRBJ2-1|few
CASSATAYRAHEQFF
TGTGCCAGCAGCGCAACAGCCTACAGGGCCCATGAGCAGTTCTTC
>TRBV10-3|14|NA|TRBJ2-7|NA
CAISDGLYSYEQYF
TGTGCCATCAGTGACGGTTTGTACTCCTACGAGCAGTACTTC
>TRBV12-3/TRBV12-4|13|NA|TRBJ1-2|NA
CASREGQNYGYTF
TGTGCCAGCAGGGAAGGACAGAACTATGGCTACACCTTC
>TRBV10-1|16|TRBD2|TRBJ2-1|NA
CASSAAGGMSYNEQFF
TGCGCCAGCAGTGCGGCGGGGGGAATGTCCTACAATGAGCAGTTCTTC
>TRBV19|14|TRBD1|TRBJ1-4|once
CASRMTGGREKLFF
TGTGCCAGTAGAATGACAGGGGGCCGTGAAAAACTGTTTTTT
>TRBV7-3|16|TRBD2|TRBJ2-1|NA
CASSQQGGRVSDEQFF
TGTGCCAGCAGCCAGCAGGGCGGGAGGGTTAGTGATGAGCAGTTCTTC
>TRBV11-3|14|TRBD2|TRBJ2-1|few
CASSSGLAHNEQFF
TGTGCCAGCAGCTCGGGACTAGCCCACAATGAGCAGTTCTTC
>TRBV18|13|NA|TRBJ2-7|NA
CASSPSESREQYF
TGTGCCAGCTCACCATCGGAGAGTCGGGAGCAGTACTTC
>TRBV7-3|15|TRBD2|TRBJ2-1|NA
CASSLTREGYNEQFF
TGTGCCAGCAGCTTAACCCGGGAGGGGTACAATGAGCAGTTCTTC
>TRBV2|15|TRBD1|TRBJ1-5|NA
CASSERSGGGQPQHF
TGTGCCAGCAGTGAGAGGTCAGGGGGCGGACAGCCCCAGCATTTT
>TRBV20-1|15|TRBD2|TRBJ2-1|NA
CSASLPSGSGNEQFF
TGCAGTGCTAGTCTTCCTAGCGGGAGTGGCAATGAGCAGTTCTTC
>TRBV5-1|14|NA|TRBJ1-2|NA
CASAPGRIGAGYTF
TGCGCCAGCGCCCCCGGGCGCATAGGGGCGGGCTACACCTTC
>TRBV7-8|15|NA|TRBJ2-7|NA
CASSELGTQYYEQYF
TGTGCCAGCAGCGAACTCGGGACACAATACTACGAGCAGTACTTC
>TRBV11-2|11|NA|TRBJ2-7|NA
CASSLLVEQYF
TGTGCCAGCAGCTTACTTGTCGAGCAGTACTTC
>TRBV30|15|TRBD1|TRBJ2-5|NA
CAWSAGQGAAETQYF
TGTGCCTGGAGTGCCGGACAGGGGGCGGCGGAGACCCAGTACTTC
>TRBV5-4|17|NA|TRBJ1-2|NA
CASSPEAGQGHYYGYTF
TGTGCCAGCAGCCCGGAGGCAGGGCAGGGGCATTACTATGGCTACACCTTC
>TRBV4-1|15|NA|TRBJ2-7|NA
CASSQSLADTREQYF
TGCGCCAGCAGCCAATCCCTAGCCGACACTAGGGAGCAGTACTTC
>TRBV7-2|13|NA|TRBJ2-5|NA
CASSLVLRETQYF
TGTGCCAGCAGCCTCGTACTACGGGAGACCCAGTACTTC
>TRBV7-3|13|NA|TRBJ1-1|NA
CASSPGQNTEAFF
TGTGCCAGCAGCCCCGGACAGAACACTGAAGCTTTCTTT